This T cell receptor (beta chain) derives from a study of OX40 agonist ivuxolimab in advanced cancers. Background on the study: The study reported partial responses in three patients: one hepatocellular carcinoma, two cutaneous melanoma.

This clone was observed once. Its specificity is not known. Blood draws occurred at baseline, cycle 4 day 1, and cycle 7 day 1. Study-level findings and limits: The study observed clonal expansion of CD4+ and CD8+ blood T cells by week 6 at 0.1 to 3.0 mg/kg. Certain nonresponders additionally had low normalized T-cell clonal expansion.

Profiled with immunoSEQ multiplex PCR; TCRdb holds only in-frame clones, not every one. The table includes some 89,000 clones, about 80% detected once. V trimming: 2 bases; J trimming: 0 bases; junction bases outside the gene matches: 6. From germline, CDR1 is MGHRA and CDR2 YSYEKL. This CDR3 has 16 residues. The genes are TRBV4-1 and TRBJ2-7, with 8 positions matching TRBD1. This sequence originates from an adult with an advanced solid tumor such as melanoma, head and neck, liver or kidney cancer. This sample comprised CD4+ or CD8+ T cells sorted from blood, obtained in a trial of the OX40 agonist ivuxolimab. Written as DNA, the CDR3 is TGCGCCAGCAGCCAAATGGGGACAGGAAGCTCCTACGAGCAGTACTTC. Translation gives CASSQMGTGSSYEQYF.